The 18 T cell receptor beta chains presented below share a single source sample, sequenced in a study of regulatory T cells in long-lasting Graves disease. Indicated time point: persistent/refractory GD, antithyroid drugs over 5 years with positive TRAb. From PBMCs, RNA was extracted and then used to make the TCR library. Investigators prepared the TCR beta libraries by applying iRepertoire HTBI primers and Arm-PCR of CDR3 regions. TCRdb used MiXCR to reprocess the multiplex PCR reads, holding one entry per CDR3 protein. The table records about 450,000 distinct CDR3 sequences, 20% to 25% of them present only once. The sample in question was peripheral blood mononuclear cells (PBMCs), obtained when the disease was refractory, from a patient treated with antithyroid drugs. The receptors originated from a female donor with Graves disease.

Concerning this clonotype: A single base separates this from a much larger clone, so it may be a read error. The chain is built from TRBV28 and TRBJ1-5; a possible D gene is TRBD1 (5 bases). Between the trimmed V and J ends, which lost 4 bases and 9 bases, there was a span of 16 bases. The germline CDR1 and CDR2 sequences are MDHEN and SYDVKM. This CDR3 is built from 14 residues. The CDR3 coding sequence is TGTGCCAGCAGTTCTCGGACGCGGGGCCCGCCCCAGCATTTT. Residues: CASSSRTRGPPQHF.

This clonotype was observed a handful of times. The gene calls are TRBV7-3 and TRBJ2-2; TRBD2 matches at 7 bases. The J segment lost 2 bases and the V segment lost 3 bases, leaving 3 bases of the junction unmatched. The CDR3 sequence is 15 residues long. Germline-derived CDR1 and CDR2 are SGHTA and FQGTGA. The CDR3 loop reads CASSLAGVNTGELFF. The DNA for the CDR3 is TGTGCCAGCAGCTTGGCGGGAGTCAACACCGGGGAGCTGTTTTTT. Full variable domain (missing parts from reference TRBV7-3 and TRBJ2-2): GAGVSQTPSNKVTEKGKYVELRCDPISGHTALYWYRQSLGQGPEFLIYFQGTGAADDSGLPNDRFFAVRPEGSVSTLKIQRTERGDSAVYLCASSLAGVNTGELFFGEGSRLTVL.

This clonotype was counted a single time. Being one base from a much bigger clone, this may be a read error. The J gene is TRBJ1-2, the V gene TRBV20-1; D is unclear. Trimming removed 3 bases at V and 0 bases at J, with 11 bases between. Germline V gene data show CDR1 as DFQATT and CDR2 as SNEGSKA (reference sequence). CDR3 length equals 14 residues. The CDR3 is CSASPDTPNYGYTF. The DNA of the CDR3 is TGCAGTGCTAGCCCAGATACCCCTAACTATGGCTACACCTTC.

This CDR3 reads CASSLESGVDGYTF. The CDR3 DNA follows: TGTGCCAGCAGCTTGGAATCAGGGGTGGATGGCTACACCTTC. V gene TRBV5-6 combines with J gene TRBJ1-2, with a possible D match to TRBD1 (6 bases). V lost 0 bases and J 6 bases, leaving 12 bases between the germline ends. Germline V lookup: CDR1 SGHDT, CDR2 YYEEEE. The CDR3 sequence is 14 residues long.

This clonotype was counted at least ten times. The chain employs TRBV27 and TRBJ2-2, with a weak D call TRBD1 (5 bases). Per the germline V gene, CDR1 is MNHEY and CDR2 is SMNVEV (reference sequence). The CDR3 spans 13 residues. Trimming pared 3 bases from V and 6 bases from J, leaving 8 bases between. CDR3: CASSFSGPGELFF. In nucleotides, the CDR3 is TGTGCCAGCAGTTTTTCAGGGCCCGGGGAGCTGTTTTTT.

This clonotype was seen ten or more times. V gene TRBV28 combines with J gene TRBJ1-2; no reliable D call. Germline V gene data show CDR1 as MDHEN and CDR2 as SYDVKM. The CDR3 spans 12 residues. Trimming removed 7 bases from V and 4 bases from J, with 10 bases in between. CDR3 nucleotide sequence: TGTGCCAGCACCCGGACGACCTATGGCTACACCTTC. Residues: CASTRTTYGYTF.

This clonotype has ten or more counts. The chain combines TRBV2 with TRBJ1-6; a weak D match, TRBD1 (5 bases). The CDR3 is made up of 17 amino acids. CDR1 and CDR2 from the germline V gene are SNHLY and FYNNEI. V was shortened by 3 bases and J by 10 bases, with 22 bases between the two germline ends. The CDR3, as DNA: TGTGCCAGCAGTGAGACTAAGGCAGGGTGGGGAGAGTCACCCCTCCACTTT. The encoded protein is CASSETKAGWGESPLHF.

This clonotype has at least ten counts. The chain is built from TRBV10-3 and TRBJ2-2, with 10 bases lining up with TRBD1. The CDR3 extends over 16 amino acids. Unmatched junction bases numbered 11, after V lost 11 bases and J lost 2 bases. CDR1 is ENHRY and CDR2 is SYGVKD in the germline V gene. The CDR3 DNA reads TGTGCCCCGGACTCCGGGACAGGGGAAAACACCGGGGAGCTGTTTTTT. Translation: CAPDSGTGENTGELFF.

The sample holds a few counts of this clonotype. The rearrangement links TRBV6-6 to TRBJ1-1; weak D call: TRBD1 (5 bases). CDR1 MNHNY and CDR2 SVGAGI come from the germline V gene (reference sequence). Trimming took 0 bases from V and 5 from J, leaving 10 bases between them. This CDR3 comprises 14 residues. CDR3 sequence reads: CASSYSMDMTEAFF. CDR3 nucleotide sequence: TGTGCCAGCAGTTACTCGATGGACATGACTGAAGCTTTCTTT.

This clonotype was detected ten times or more. This chain connects TRBV29-1 to TRBJ1-2; TRBD1 matches at 7 bases. Trimming cost V 4 bases and J 2 bases; bases outside gene matches: 7. The germline V gene encodes CDR1 SQVTM and CDR2 ANQGSEA. This CDR3 spans 14 amino acids. CDR3 coding DNA: TGCAGCGTTGCTTTGGGACAGATGAACTATGGCTACACCTTC. This translates into CSVALGQMNYGYTF.

V is TRBV19 and J is TRBJ2-7, with D perhaps matching TRBD2 (5 bases). This CDR3 has 18 amino acids. V was cut by 1 base and J by 0 bases, with 19 bases left in between. Germline values: CDR1 LNHDA, CDR2 SQIVND (reference sequence). CDR3 DNA sequence: TGTGCCAGTAGTATAGGGGGAGCCACTCTTCGACTCTCCTACGAGCAGTACTTC. Its protein product is CASSIGGATLRLSYEQYF.

The chain combines TRBV12-3 or TRBV12-4 with TRBJ2-3; no clear D. The CDR3 is 13 residues long. The germline V and J ends were trimmed by 8 bases and 4 bases, with 13 bases remaining between them. The CDR3 DNA sequence: TGTGCCAGCGGGCAGCTTCGAGCAGATACGCAGTATTTT. Its protein is CASGQLRADTQYF.

The chain links TRBV29-1 to TRBJ2-7; 8 bases are a match to TRBD2. Germline assignment: CDR1 SQVTM and CDR2 ANQGSEA. The CDR3 length is 14 residues. J was trimmed by 5 bases and V by 4 bases; bases with no gene match: 10. The CDR3 coding sequence is TGCAGCGTTGCCGGGGGGGGCAGAACCCACGAGCAGTACTTC. This gives the protein CSVAGGGRTHEQYF.

V gene TRBV29-1 combines with J gene TRBJ1-2, with D unresolved. Germline assignment: CDR1 SQVTM and CDR2 ANQGSEA. V was shortened by 3 bases and J by 6 bases, with 17 bases between the two germline ends. The CDR3 length is 14 residues. CDR3 sequence (DNA): TGCAGCGTTGAGTTGCCCCCTCCCTCAGATGGCTACACCTTC. Its protein is CSVELPPPSDGYTF.

The rearrangement uses TRBV29-1 and TRBJ1-1; tentatively, D is TRBD1 (5 bases). The V gene lost 4 bases and the J gene lost 4 bases, with 10 bases spanning the gap. CDR3 size: 12 residues. Germline V gene data show CDR1 as SQVTM and CDR2 as ANQGSEA. As DNA, the CDR3 is TGCAGCGTTGTGTCTGGGACCACTGAAGCTTTCTTT. Its protein product is CSVVSGTTEAFF. Full variable domain (rest looked up from reference TRBV29-1 and TRBJ1-1): SAVISQKPSRDICQRGTSLTIQCQVDSQVTMMFWYRQQPGQSLTLIATANQGSEATYESGFVIDKFPISRPNLTFSTLTVSNMSPEDSSIYLCSVVSGTTEAFFGQGTRLTVV.

The rearrangement joins TRBV7-8 to TRBJ2-5; D is unresolved. CDR3 length equals 15 residues. In germline, CDR1 is SGHVS, CDR2 FQNEAQ. The V end was cut by 3 bases, the J end by 5 bases, with 16 bases between. The CDR3 sequence is CASSFHIRFGETQYF. The CDR3 DNA reads as TGTGCCAGCAGCTTTCACATACGGTTTGGGGAGACCCAGTACTTC. Filled out from reference TRBV7-8 and TRBJ2-5, the complete variable domain reads GAGVSQSPRYKVAKRGQDVALRCDPISGHVSLFWYQQALGQGPEFLTYFQNEAQLDKSGLPSDRFFAERPEGSVSTLKIQRTQQEDSAVYLCASSFHIRFGETQYFGPGTRLLVL.

There are a few counts of this clonotype. The rearrangement uses TRBV6-9 and TRBJ2-1; maybe TRBD1 (5 bases). CDR3 length: 15 amino acids. Germline-derived CDR1 and CDR2 are MNHGY and SVAAGI. The V end lost 2 bases, the J end lost 7 bases, and 15 bases lay between the germline ends. CDR3 nucleotide sequence: TGTGCCAGCAGTTATATGGGCGGACAAAAAAATGAGCAGTTCTTC. It specifies CASSYMGGQKNEQFF.

This clonotype was seen repeatedly, ten times or more. The chain carries TRBV24-1 and TRBJ1-5; unclear D gene. In germline, CDR1 is KGHDR, CDR2 SFDVKD. Trimming stripped 5 bases from V and 2 bases from J, with 18 bases between. The CDR3 has 17 residues. The DNA for the CDR3 is TGTGCCACCAGTGCTTCTCGACCAGTGTCGGGCAATCAGCCCCAGCATTTT. It encodes CATSASRPVSGNQPQHF.